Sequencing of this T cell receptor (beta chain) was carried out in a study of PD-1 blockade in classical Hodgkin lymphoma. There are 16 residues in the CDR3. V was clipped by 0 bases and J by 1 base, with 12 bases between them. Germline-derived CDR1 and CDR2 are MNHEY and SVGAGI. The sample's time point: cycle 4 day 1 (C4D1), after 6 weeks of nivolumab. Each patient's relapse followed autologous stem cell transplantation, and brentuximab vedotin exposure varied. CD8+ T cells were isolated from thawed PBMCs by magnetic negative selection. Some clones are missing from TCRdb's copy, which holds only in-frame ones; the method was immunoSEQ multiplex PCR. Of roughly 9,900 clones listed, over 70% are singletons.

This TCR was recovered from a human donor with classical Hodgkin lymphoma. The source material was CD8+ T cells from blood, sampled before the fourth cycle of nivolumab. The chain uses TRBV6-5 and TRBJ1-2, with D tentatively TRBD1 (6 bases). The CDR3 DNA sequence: TGTGCCAGCAGTTACTCGATAGCAGGGGTTAACTATGGCTACACCTTC. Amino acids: CASSYSIAGVNYGYTF.